This TCR beta chain was captured in a study of blood T cell repertoires in COVID-19. Profiled with immunoSEQ multiplex PCR; TCRdb holds only in-frame clones, not every one. Of 50,000 to 65,000 clones in the sample, about four fifths were seen once. This clone was counted a single time. The sequence was collected from a human donor in a cohort sampled during active COVID-19. Source material: peripheral blood.

The DNA for the CDR3 is TGCGCCAGCAAGCGTCAGCGGGGGGCTCTTTCTCGCACAGATACGCAGTATTTT. As protein: CASKRQRGALSRTDTQYF. This chain joins TRBV5-1 and TRBJ2-3, with TRBD2 identical over 9 bases. Trimming at V came to 6 bases and at J to 1 base, leaving 15 bases not matched to a gene. CDR1 and CDR2 from the germline V gene are SGHRS and YFSETQ. CDR3 length equals 18 residues.